The rows below give T cell receptor beta chains drawn from one sample of a study of blood T cell repertoires in COVID-19. Sequenced by immunoSEQ multiplex PCR; TCRdb stores in-frame clones only, minus some. The data show 130,000 to 150,000 clones, around 81% seen once. Sequenced material: peripheral blood. These receptors all stem from a woman between 50 and 59 years old with acute or convalescent COVID-19. Each CDR3 is given with its conserved first and last residue. Each record gives: D gene, J gene, clone size, V gene, CDR3 protein, CDR3 DNA. D genes are given only for firm matches. Expanded clones get a size class; other rows say once, few or many, or leave the size out.

D: TRBD1
J: TRBJ1-5
size: .
V: TRBV6-2/TRBV6-3
CDR3: CASSSGTGDAQPQHF
DNA: TGTGCCAGCAGTTCCGGGACAGGGGATGCTCAGCCCCAGCATTTT

D: .
J: TRBJ1-5
size: .
V: TRBV7-8
CDR3: CASNPSTGIVSNQPQHF
DNA: TGTGCCAGCAACCCGTCCACAGGGATTGTTAGCAATCAGCCCCAGCATTTT

D: TRBD1
J: TRBJ2-3
size: few
V: TRBV24-1
CDR3: CATSDFLRGRTDTQYF
DNA: TGTGCCACCAGTGATTTCCTCAGGGGGCGCACAGATACGCAGTATTTT

D: .
J: TRBJ2-1
size: few
V: TRBV2
CDR3: CASSGQGWSNEQFF
DNA: TGTGCCAGCAGTGGTCAGGGTTGGAGCAATGAGCAGTTCTTC

D: .
J: TRBJ2-3
size: .
V: TRBV9
CDR3: CASSVGGATTDTQYF
DNA: TGTGCCAGCAGCGTAGGCGGAGCTACCACAGATACGCAGTATTTT

D: .
J: TRBJ2-2
size: .
V: TRBV11-3
CDR3: CASSYTGKGTGELFF
DNA: TGTGCCAGCAGCTACACAGGGAAGGGCACCGGGGAGCTGTTTTTT

D: .
J: TRBJ1-1
size: .
V: TRBV19
CDR3: CASSILAERGNTEAFF
DNA: TGTGCCAGTAGTATTCTGGCGGAACGGGGGAACACTGAAGCTTTCTTT

D: TRBD1
J: TRBJ1-5
size: many
V: TRBV7-9
CDR3: CASSLGGQGAVNQPQHF
DNA: TGTGCCAGCAGCCTCGGTGGACAGGGGGCGGTTAATCAGCCCCAGCATTTT

D: .
J: TRBJ1-2
size: .
V: TRBV23-1
CDR3: CASSHRNKAYGYTF
DNA: TGCGCCAGCAGTCACAGGAACAAAGCCTATGGCTACACCTTC

D: .
J: TRBJ2-1
size: .
V: TRBV12-2
CDR3: CASRLEEPSSYNEQFF
DNA: TGTGCAAGTCGCTTAGAAGAACCCAGCTCCTACAATGAGCAGTTCTTC

D: .
J: TRBJ1-1
size: .
V: TRBV25-1
CDR3: CASTRTASMNTEAFF
DNA: TGTGCCAGCACGCGGACAGCATCTATGAACACTGAAGCTTTCTTT

D: TRBD1
J: TRBJ2-2
size: .
V: TRBV19
CDR3: CASRGTANTGELFF
DNA: TGTGCCAGTAGAGGGACAGCGAACACCGGGGAGCTGTTTTTT

D: .
J: TRBJ1-1
size: .
V: TRBV27
CDR3: CASSLNSRNTEAFF
DNA: TGTGCCAGCAGTTTAAATAGTAGGAACACTGAAGCTTTCTTT

D: TRBD1
J: TRBJ1-6
size: .
V: TRBV18
CDR3: CASSDRGGSPLHF
DNA: TGTGCCAGCTCGGACAGGGGAGGTTCACCCCTCCACTTT

D: TRBD1
J: TRBJ2-7
size: .
V: TRBV14
CDR3: CASSQEPGQGYEQYF
DNA: TGTGCCAGCAGCCAAGAACCCGGACAGGGGTATGAGCAGTACTTC

D: TRBD2
J: TRBJ2-2
size: .
V: TRBV7-9
CDR3: CASSRGGGERTGELFF
DNA: TGTGCCAGCAGCCGCGGGGGGGGAGAACGCACCGGGGAGCTGTTTTTT

D: .
J: TRBJ1-1
size: once
V: TRBV6-4
CDR3: CASSEDWTEQDRAFF
DNA: TGTGCCAGCAGTGAGGATTGGACCGAACAGGATCGAGCTTTCTTT